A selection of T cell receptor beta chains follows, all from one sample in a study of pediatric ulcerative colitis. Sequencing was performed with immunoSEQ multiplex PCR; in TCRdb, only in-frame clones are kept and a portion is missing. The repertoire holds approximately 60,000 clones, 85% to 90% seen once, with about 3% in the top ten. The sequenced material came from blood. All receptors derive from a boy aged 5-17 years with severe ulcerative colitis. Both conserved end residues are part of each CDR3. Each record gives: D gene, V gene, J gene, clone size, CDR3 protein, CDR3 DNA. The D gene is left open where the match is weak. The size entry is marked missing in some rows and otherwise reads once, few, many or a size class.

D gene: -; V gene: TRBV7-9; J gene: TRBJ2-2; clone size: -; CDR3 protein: CASSLERTGTGELFF; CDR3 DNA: TGTGCCAGCAGCTTAGAGAGGACGGGTACCGGGGAGCTGTTTTTT
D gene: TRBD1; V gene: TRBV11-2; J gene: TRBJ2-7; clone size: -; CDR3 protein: CASSFGTGSYEQYF; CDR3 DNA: TGTGCCAGCAGCTTCGGGACAGGATCCTACGAGCAGTACTTC
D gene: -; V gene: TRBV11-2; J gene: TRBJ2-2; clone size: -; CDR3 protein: CASSPTGGGNTGELFF; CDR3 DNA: TGTGCCAGCAGCCCCACGGGTGGGGGCAACACCGGGGAGCTGTTTTTT
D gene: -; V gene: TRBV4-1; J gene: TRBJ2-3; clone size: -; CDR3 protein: CASSQDQGTDTQYF; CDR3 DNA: TGCGCCAGCAGCCAAGATCAAGGCACAGATACGCAGTATTTT
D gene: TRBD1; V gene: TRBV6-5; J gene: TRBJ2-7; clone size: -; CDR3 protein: CASSYGDSYEQYF; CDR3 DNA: TGTGCCAGCAGTTATGGGGACAGCTACGAGCAGTACTTC
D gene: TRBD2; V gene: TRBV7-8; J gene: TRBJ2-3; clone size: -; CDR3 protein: CASSFDTTPSGRGTDTQYF; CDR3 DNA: TGTGCCAGCAGCTTCGACACAACCCCTAGCGGGAGAGGCACAGATACGCAGTATTTT
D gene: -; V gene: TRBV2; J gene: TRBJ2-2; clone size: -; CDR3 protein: CAGRLNTGELFF; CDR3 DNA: TGTGCCGGCCGACTGAACACCGGGGAGCTGTTTTTT
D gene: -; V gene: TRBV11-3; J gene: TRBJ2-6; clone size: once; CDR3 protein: CASSLTDSSGANVLTF; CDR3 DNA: TGTGCCAGCAGCTTAACCGACTCCTCTGGGGCCAACGTCCTGACTTTC
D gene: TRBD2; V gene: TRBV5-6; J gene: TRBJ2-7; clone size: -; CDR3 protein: CASSGVTSGRTPYEQYF; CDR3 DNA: TGTGCCAGCAGCGGGGTGACTAGCGGGAGGACTCCGTACGAGCAGTACTTC
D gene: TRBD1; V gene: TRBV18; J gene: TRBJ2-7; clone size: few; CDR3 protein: CASSPGQVSEQYF; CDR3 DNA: TGTGCCAGCTCGCCGGGACAGGTCTCCGAGCAGTACTTC
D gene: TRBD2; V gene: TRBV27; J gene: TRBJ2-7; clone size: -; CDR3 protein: CASSPRTSVTAYEQYF; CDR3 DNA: TGTGCCAGCAGTCCCCGGACTAGCGTTACCGCCTACGAGCAGTACTTC
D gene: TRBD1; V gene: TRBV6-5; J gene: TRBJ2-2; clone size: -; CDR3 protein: CASRKRGGSTGELFF; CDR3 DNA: TGTGCCAGCAGGAAGAGAGGGGGCAGCACCGGGGAGCTGTTTTTT
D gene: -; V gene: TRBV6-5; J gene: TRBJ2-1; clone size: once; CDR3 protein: CASRRGEVGGNEQFF; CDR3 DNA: TGTGCCAGCAGGCGCGGTGAGGTTGGCGGGAATGAGCAGTTCTTC
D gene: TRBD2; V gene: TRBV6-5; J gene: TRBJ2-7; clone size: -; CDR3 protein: CASNPGLAMSEQYF; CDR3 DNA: TGTGCCAGCAATCCGGGACTAGCTATGAGCGAGCAGTACTTC
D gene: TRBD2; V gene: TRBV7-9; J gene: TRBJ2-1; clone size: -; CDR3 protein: CASSLSGLAVTDNEQFF; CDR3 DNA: TGTGCCAGCAGCTTATCTGGACTAGCGGTGACCGACAATGAGCAGTTCTTC
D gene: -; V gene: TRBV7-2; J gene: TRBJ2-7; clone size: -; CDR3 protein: CASSPAQSRYEQYF; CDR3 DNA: TGTGCCAGCAGCCCAGCACAGAGTCGCTACGAGCAGTACTTC
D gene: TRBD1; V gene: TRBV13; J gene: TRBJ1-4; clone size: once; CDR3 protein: CASSYQGEAELFF; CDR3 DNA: TGTGCCAGCAGCTATCAGGGGGAGGCGGAACTGTTTTTT
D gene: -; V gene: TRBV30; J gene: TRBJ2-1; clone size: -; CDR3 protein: CAWNLGPNEQFF; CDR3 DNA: TGTGCCTGGAACTTAGGACCCAATGAGCAGTTCTTC
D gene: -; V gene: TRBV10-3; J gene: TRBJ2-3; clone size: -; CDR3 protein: CATAGHTTDTQYF; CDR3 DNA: TGTGCCACCGCTGGACATACCACAGATACGCAGTATTTT
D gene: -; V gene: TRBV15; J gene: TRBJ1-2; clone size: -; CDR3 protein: CATSTGGTNYGYTF; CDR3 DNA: TGTGCCACCAGCACCGGGGGAACTAACTATGGCTACACCTTC
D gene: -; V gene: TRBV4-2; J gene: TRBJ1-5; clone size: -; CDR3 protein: CASSVGYPQPQHF; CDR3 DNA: TGTGCCAGCAGCGTAGGTTACCCCCAGCCCCAGCATTTT
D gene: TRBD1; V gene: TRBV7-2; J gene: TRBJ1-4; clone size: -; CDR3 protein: CASSLIGGEGKLFF; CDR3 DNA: TGTGCCAGCAGCTTAATAGGGGGCGAGGGAAAACTGTTTTTT
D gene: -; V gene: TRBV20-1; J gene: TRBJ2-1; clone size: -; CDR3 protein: CSVPGDNEQFF; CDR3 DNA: TGCAGTGTTCCAGGGGACAATGAGCAGTTCTTC
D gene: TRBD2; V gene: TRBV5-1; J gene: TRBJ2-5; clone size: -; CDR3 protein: CASRYGTSGETQYF; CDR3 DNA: TGCGCCAGCAGATATGGGACTAGCGGGGAGACCCAGTACTTC
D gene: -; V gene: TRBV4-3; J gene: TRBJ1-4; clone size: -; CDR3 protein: CASSLGPNEKLFF; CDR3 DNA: TGCGCCAGCAGCCTAGGCCCAAATGAAAAACTGTTTTTT
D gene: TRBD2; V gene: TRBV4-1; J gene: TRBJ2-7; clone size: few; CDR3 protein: CASSLSSGGNYEQYF; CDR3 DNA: TGCGCCAGCAGCCTCTCTAGCGGCGGGAACTACGAGCAGTACTTC
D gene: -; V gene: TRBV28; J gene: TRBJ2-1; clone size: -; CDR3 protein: CASSHSFEQFF; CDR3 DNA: TGTGCCAGCAGCCACTCGTTTGAGCAGTTCTTC
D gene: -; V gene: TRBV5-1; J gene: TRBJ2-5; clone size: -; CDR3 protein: CASSLLSGVGNQETQYF; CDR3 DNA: TGCGCCAGCAGCTTGCTTTCTGGTGTCGGGAACCAAGAGACCCAGTACTTC
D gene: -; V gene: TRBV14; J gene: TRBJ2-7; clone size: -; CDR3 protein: CASSQVQDYEQYF; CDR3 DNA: TGTGCCAGCAGCCAAGTTCAGGACTACGAGCAGTACTTC